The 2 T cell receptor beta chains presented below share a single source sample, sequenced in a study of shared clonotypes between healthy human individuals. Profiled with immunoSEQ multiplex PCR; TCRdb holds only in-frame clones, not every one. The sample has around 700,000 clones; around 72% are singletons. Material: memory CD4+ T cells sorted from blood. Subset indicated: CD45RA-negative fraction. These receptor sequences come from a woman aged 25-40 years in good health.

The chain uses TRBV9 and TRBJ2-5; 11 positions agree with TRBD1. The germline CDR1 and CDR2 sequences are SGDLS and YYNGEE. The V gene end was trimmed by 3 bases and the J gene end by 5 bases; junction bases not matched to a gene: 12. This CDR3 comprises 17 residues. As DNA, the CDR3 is TGTGCCAGCAGCGCCCGAGCGAGGGGACAGGGGGGTGAGACCCAGTACTTC. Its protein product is CASSARARGQGGETQYF.

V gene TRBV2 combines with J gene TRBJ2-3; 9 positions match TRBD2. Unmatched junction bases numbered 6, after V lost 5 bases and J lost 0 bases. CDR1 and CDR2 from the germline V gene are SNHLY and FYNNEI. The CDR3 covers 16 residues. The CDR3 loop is CASSRTTSGSTDTQYF. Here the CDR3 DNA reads TGTGCCAGCAGTCGCACGACTAGCGGTAGCACAGATACGCAGTATTTT.